This paragraph reports one T cell receptor (beta chain). Antigen specificity is unknown. Deletions cut 3 bases from V and 8 bases from J, with 17 bases between. CDR1 and CDR2 (germline): SGHNT, YYREEE (reference sequence). CDR3 length: 14 residues. Sequencing in the ViraFEST assay came after antigen-specific CD4+ T cells had been expanded with viral peptide pools, which were used to stimulate PBMC. With around ten days of culture completed, CD4+ T cells were isolated. Subjects were given two BNT162b2 or mRNA-1273 vaccine doses. Among the vaccine recipients, none had a prior SARS-CoV-2 infection, and nucleocapsid antibodies were negative. Researchers reported culturing a few million PBMC in each well, adding approximately 10 IU/ml IL-2 and around 9.1 ug/ml peptides. These data come from a study of vaccination effects on CD4 cells after COVID-19. Whole-study findings and limits: Convalescent patients were few in the study, and early post-infection timepoints were absent.

TCRdb keeps only in-frame clones here, not all; method: immunoSEQ multiplex PCR. The repertoire has about 28,000 clones, over 70% of them found once; the top ten carry roughly a tenth. The receptor was derived from a human donor who received a COVID-19 vaccine. The J gene is TRBJ1-2, the V gene TRBV5-4; no definite D call. The sample in question was CD4+ T cells from PBMCs cultured with HCoV-NL63 spike peptides, obtained after COVID-19 vaccination. Here the CDR3 DNA reads TGTGCCAGCAGCTCCCAGGAAACAGTCGGCGGCTACACCTTC. It codes for CASSSQETVGGYTF.